These 9 T cell receptor beta chains share one sample of origin, sequenced in a study of blood T cell repertoires in COVID-19. Assay: immunoSEQ multiplex PCR; the TCRdb copy retains only in-frame clones and omits some. The sample has 250,000 to 300,000 clones, nearly 90% seen once. Sequencing was carried out using PBMCs or T cells enriched from blood (not recorded which). The receptors were sampled from a woman in her fifties or sixties who had recovered from COVID-19.

The chain joins TRBV19 to TRBJ1-6; 7 nucleotides line up with TRBD1. Germline V CDR1 and CDR2: LNHDA, SQIVND (reference sequence). Losses at the gene ends were 1 base for V and 0 bases for J; bases not matched to a gene: 3. This CDR3 is 17 amino acids long. The CDR3 loop is CASSIGTGSSYNSPLHF. CDR3 sequence (DNA): TGTGCCAGTAGTATAGGGACAGGAAGCTCCTATAATTCACCCCTCCACTTT.

J is TRBJ2-7 and V is TRBV27, with a weak D call TRBD1 (7 bases). Germline CDR1 is MNHEY and CDR2 is SMNVEV (reference sequence). The V and J ends lost 5 bases and 3 bases respectively, with 14 bases between them. The CDR3 covers 14 residues. The CDR3 protein is CASSVAGGFYEQYF. CDR3 DNA: TGTGCCAGCAGTGTAGCAGGGGGGTTCTACGAGCAGTACTTC.

This clone was counted a single time. The chain has TRBV29-1 and TRBJ1-2; D is possibly TRBD1 (6 bases). The germline gives CDR1 SQVTM, CDR2 ANQGSEA. This CDR3 has 13 amino acids. The germline V and J ends were trimmed by 7 bases and 4 bases, with 16 bases remaining between them. The CDR3 spells CSETSGEGYGYTF. The CDR3 DNA is TGCAGCGAGACATCAGGGGAGGGCTATGGCTACACCTTC.

The gene calls are TRBV6-5 and TRBJ1-5; possibly TRBD1 for D (6 bases). Per the germline V gene, CDR1 is MNHEY and CDR2 is SVGAGI. Trimming left V 6 bases short and J 7 bases short, with 16 bases between. The CDR3 runs to 14 residues. The CDR3 reads CASSHGQSSQPQHF. The CDR3 coding sequence is TGTGCCAGCAGCCACGGACAGTCTAGCCAGCCCCAGCATTTT.

The chain couples TRBV14 to TRBJ2-1; the match to TRBD2 covers 12 bases. CDR3 length equals 17 residues. The junction had 8 bases not matched to a gene; V was cut back by 1 base and J by 7 bases. The germline gives CDR1 SGHDN, CDR2 FVKESK. CDR3 DNA sequence: TGTGCCAGCAGCCAAGCTCCGACTAGCGGGAGCTCTAATGAGCAGTTCTTC. It specifies CASSQAPTSGSSNEQFF.

This sequence joins TRBV5-1 and TRBJ1-6, with D possibly TRBD1 on 5 matching bases. The CDR3 runs to 14 residues. CDR1 is SGHRS and CDR2 is YFSETQ in the germline V gene. V lost 1 base and J 7 bases, leaving 9 bases between the germline ends. The CDR3 reads CASSLSGSNSPLHF. Written as DNA, the CDR3 is TGCGCCAGCAGCTTGTCAGGGTCAAATTCACCCCTCCACTTT.

V and J are TRBV28 and TRBJ2-2, with 7 positions matching TRBD2. This CDR3 contains 15 residues. The trim removed 3 bases at V and 5 bases at J, leaving 6 bases unmatched. The germline V gene encodes CDR1 MDHEN and CDR2 SYDVKM. In DNA form, the CDR3 reads TGTGCCAGCAGTTTCGGCGGGAGAAGAACCGGGGAGCTGTTTTTT. Translating gives CASSFGGRRTGELFF.

The V gene is TRBV11-2, the J gene TRBJ2-2; D might be TRBD1 (8 bases). CDR1 SGHAT and CDR2 FQNNGV come from the germline V gene. The CDR3 loop spans 16 amino acids. V was clipped by 1 base and J by 6 bases, with 15 bases between them. CDR3 in DNA: TGTGCCAGCAGCTTAGGTCTCACAGGGGGGGCCGGGGAGCTGTTTTTT. Encoded protein: CASSLGLTGGAGELFF.

J is TRBJ1-3 and V is TRBV5-4; 9 positions match TRBD1. This CDR3 has 17 residues. Germline lookup yields CDR1 SGHNT and CDR2 YYREEE (reference sequence). J lost 5 bases, V lost 3 bases, and 12 bases had no gene match. The CDR3 loop reads CASSSTTWDRVRNTIYF. CDR3 coding DNA: TGTGCCAGCAGCTCCACTACCTGGGACAGGGTTAGAAACACCATATATTTT.